This T cell receptor (beta chain) derives from a study of Graves' ophthalmopathy and Graves' hyperthyroidism. Study in general: Specimen type is peripheral blood, obtained at initial diagnosis before any treatment. Study results and limitations: Blood repertoires reportedly contained most expanded thyroid clonotypes above 0.001 frequency.

This CDR3 contains 13 residues. From germline, CDR1 is SGHRS and CDR2 YFSETQ. Trimming removed 3 bases at V and 3 bases at J, with 10 bases between. Every ophthalmopathy donor presented moderate-to-severe activity, CAS ≥3, NOSPECS ≥4 and duration under 3 months. Pregnancy or lactation, uncontrolled infections and other autoimmune diseases were grounds for excluding patients. The table lists this clonotype with a few counts. Its antigen is unknown. The sequenced template was RNA, covering the TCR beta CDR3 region. HTBI-primed RT-PCR formed the first round, and a multiplex PCR formed the second. TCRdb re-called the multiplex PCR reads through MiXCR, storing one row per CDR3 protein. The sample contains some 750,000 distinct CDR3 sequences, roughly two fifths of which appear only once.

This receptor was obtained from an adult man with Graves' ophthalmopathy. The sample taken for sequencing was peripheral blood. This chain connects TRBV5-1 to TRBJ2-7, with D perhaps matching TRBD1 (6 bases). The chain's CDR3 is CASSSQGNYEQYF. CDR3 DNA: TGCGCCAGCAGCTCTCAGGGGAACTACGAGCAGTACTTC.